This T cell receptor (beta chain) was obtained from a study of blood T cells in healthy people across ages. Findings and caveats of the study: Per million T cells, TCR beta diversity dropped about linearly as age rose.

Remarks on this clonotype: As yet, its antigen is unknown. At one end, the junction sequence differs from germline, possibly due to a read error.

Through a sample-barcoded 5' primer and a J-beta primer mix, a second PCR was run for about 7 to 12 cycles. Via MiXCR, TCRdb re-called the 5' RACE reads, giving one row per CDR3 protein. The repertoire consists of around 710,000 distinct CDR3 sequences, with 40% to 45% occurring once and the leading ten covering 20% to 25%. This CDR3 region has 16 residues. Germline V gene sequence: CDR1 SGHVS, CDR2 FNYEAQ. Specimen: blood. The rearrangement links TRBV7-6 to TRBJ2-2, with D possibly matching TRBD2 (6 bases). The TCR comes from a woman aged 55 to 70 in good health. The CDR3 region has the DNA TGTGCCAGCTCCGCCTTGGAACGGGGGAACGCCGGGGAGCTGTTTTTT. Amino acid sequence: CASSALERGNAGELFF.